This T cell receptor (beta chain) was obtained from a study of OX40 agonist ivuxolimab in advanced cancers. Study-level information: Of the patients, three showed partial responses, one with hepatocellular carcinoma and two with cutaneous melanoma. General study findings and limits: Some nonresponders additionally presented with little normalized T-cell clonal expansion. Mean expanded clone counts were higher in CD8+ than CD4+ T cells.

The method was immunoSEQ multiplex PCR; TCRdb's version includes in-frame clones alone and lacks a portion of them. Of tens of thousands of clones in the sample, 92% are singletons; the top ten hold over 0.55%. Comment on this clone: Its target is unknown.

CDR3 size: 14 residues. After removal of 5 bases from V and 7 bases from J, the junction contained 8 bases not matched to a gene. CDR1 and CDR2 from the germline V gene are GTSNPN and SVGIG (reference sequence). The clonotype originates from an adult with an advanced solid tumor such as melanoma, head and neck, liver or kidney cancer. V and J are TRBV30 and TRBJ1-5; 10 positions agree with TRBD1. Specimen: CD4+ or CD8+ T cells sorted from blood, collected in a trial of the OX40 agonist ivuxolimab. The CDR3 loop reads CAWGRGTGEQPQHF. The CDR3, as DNA: TGTGCCTGGGGGAGGGGGACAGGGGAGCAGCCCCAGCATTTT.